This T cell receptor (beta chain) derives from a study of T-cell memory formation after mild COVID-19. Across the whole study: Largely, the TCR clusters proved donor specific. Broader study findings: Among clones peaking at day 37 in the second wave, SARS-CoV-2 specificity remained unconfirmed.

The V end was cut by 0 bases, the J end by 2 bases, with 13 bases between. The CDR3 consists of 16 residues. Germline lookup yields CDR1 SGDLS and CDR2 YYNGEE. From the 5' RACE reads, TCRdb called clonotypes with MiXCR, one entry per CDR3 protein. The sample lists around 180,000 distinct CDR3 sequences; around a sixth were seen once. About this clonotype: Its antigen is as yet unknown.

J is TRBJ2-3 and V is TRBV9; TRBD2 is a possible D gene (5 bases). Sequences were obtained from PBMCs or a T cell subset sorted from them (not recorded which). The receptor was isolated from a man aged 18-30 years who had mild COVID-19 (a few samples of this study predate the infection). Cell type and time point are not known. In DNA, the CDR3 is TGTGCCAGCAGCGTAGCCCCTCGGGGAGACACAGATACGCAGTATTTT. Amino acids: CASSVAPRGDTDTQYF.